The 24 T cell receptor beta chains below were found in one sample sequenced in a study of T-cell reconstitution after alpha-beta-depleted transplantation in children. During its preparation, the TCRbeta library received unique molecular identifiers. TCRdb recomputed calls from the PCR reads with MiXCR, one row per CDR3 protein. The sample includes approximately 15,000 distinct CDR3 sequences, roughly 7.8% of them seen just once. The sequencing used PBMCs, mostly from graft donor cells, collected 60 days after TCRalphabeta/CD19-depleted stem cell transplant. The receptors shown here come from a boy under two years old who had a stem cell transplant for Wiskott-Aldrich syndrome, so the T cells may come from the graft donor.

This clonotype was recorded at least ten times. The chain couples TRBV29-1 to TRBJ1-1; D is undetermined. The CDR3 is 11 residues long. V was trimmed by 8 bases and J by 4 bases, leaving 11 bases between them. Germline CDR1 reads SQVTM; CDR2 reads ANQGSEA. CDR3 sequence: CSPQKGTEAFF. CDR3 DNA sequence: TGCAGCCCGCAAAAGGGCACTGAAGCTTTCTTT.

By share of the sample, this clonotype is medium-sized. CDR3 sequence (DNA): TGTGCCATCAGTGACCGCGACAGGGGAGTCGGCAATCAGCCCCAGCATTTT. This translates into CAISDRDRGVGNQPQHF. The V call is TRBV10-3, the J call TRBJ1-5, with 8 bases fitting TRBD1. The germline V gene has CDR1 ENHRY and CDR2 SYGVKD. The V gene end was trimmed by 3 bases and the J gene end by 2 bases; junction bases not matched to a gene: 9. The CDR3 is 17 amino acids.

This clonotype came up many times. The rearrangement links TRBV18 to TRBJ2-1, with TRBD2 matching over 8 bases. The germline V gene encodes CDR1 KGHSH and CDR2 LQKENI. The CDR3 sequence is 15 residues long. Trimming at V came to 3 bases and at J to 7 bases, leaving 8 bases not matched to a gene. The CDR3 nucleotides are TGTGCCAGCTCACCCAAGCGGGAGTATGAAAATGAGCAGTTCTTC. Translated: CASSPKREYENEQFF.

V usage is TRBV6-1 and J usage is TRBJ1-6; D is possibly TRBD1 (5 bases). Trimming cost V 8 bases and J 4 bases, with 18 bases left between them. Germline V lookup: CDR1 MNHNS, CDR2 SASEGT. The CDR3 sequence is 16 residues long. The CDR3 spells CASGSRDAGYNSPLHF. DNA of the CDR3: TGTGCCAGCGGGTCACGGGACGCTGGATATAATTCACCCCTCCACTTT.

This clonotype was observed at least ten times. CDR3: CSARRVQDSGELFF. In DNA form, the CDR3 reads TGCAGTGCCAGGAGGGTCCAAGACAGCGGGGAGCTGTTTTTT. The chain has TRBV20-1 and TRBJ2-2; possibly TRBD2 for D (6 bases). The germline V gene encodes CDR1 DFQATT and CDR2 SNEGSKA (reference sequence). CDR3 length: 14 residues. Trimming stripped 6 bases from V and 7 bases from J, with 18 bases between.

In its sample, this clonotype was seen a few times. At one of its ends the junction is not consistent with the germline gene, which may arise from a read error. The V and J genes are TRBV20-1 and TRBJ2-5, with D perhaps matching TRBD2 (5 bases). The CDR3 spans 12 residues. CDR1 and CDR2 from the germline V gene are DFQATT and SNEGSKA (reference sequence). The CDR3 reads CRAREGPETQYF. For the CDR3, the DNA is TGCAGAGCTAGAGAGGGCCCGGAGACCCAGTACTTC.

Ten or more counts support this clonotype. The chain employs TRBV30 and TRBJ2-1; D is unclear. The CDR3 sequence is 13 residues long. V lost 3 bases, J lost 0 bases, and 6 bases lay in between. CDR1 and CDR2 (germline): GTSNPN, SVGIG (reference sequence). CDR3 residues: CAWSRSSYNEQFF. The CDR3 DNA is TGTGCCTGGAGCAGGAGCTCCTACAATGAGCAGTTCTTC.

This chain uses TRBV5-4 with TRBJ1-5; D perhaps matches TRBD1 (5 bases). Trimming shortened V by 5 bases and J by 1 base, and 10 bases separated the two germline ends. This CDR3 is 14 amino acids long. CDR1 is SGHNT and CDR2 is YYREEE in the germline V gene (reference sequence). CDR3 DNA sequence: TGTGCCAGCAGTTTGACAGAGAGCAATCAGCCCCAGCATTTT. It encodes CASSLTESNQPQHF.

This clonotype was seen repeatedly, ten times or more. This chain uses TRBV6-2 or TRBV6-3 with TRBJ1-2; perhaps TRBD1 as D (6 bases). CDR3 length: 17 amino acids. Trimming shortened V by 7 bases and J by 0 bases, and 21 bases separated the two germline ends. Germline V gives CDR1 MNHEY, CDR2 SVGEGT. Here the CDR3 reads CASTKRTAMPSNYGYTF. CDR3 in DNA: TGTGCCAGCACAAAGAGGACAGCCATGCCCTCTAACTATGGCTACACCTTC.

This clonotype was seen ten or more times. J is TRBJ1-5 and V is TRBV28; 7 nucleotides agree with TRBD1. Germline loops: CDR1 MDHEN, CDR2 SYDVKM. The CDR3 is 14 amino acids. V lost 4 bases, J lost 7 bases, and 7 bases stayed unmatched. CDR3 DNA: TGTGCCAGCAGTTCTTACAGGGGTAGACAGCCCCAGCATTTT. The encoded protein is CASSSYRGRQPQHF.

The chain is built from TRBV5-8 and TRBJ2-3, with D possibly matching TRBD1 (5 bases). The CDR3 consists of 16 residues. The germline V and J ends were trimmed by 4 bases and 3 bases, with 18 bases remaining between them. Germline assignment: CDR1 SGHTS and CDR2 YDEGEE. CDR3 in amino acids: CASSPGHIPGTDTQYF. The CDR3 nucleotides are TGTGCCAGCAGCCCTGGGCACATTCCAGGGACAGATACGCAGTATTTT.

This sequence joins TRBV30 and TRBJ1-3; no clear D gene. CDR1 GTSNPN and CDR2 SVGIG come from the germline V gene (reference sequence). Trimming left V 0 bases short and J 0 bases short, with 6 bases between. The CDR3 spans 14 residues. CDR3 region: CAWSVRHSGNTIYF. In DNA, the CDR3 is TGTGCCTGGAGTGTACGACACTCTGGAAACACCATATATTTT.

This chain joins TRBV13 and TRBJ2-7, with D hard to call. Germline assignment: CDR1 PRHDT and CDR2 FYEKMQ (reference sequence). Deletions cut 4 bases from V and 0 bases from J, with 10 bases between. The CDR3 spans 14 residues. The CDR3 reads CASSSGPSSYEQYF. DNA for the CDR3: TGTGCCAGCAGCTCCGGACCCAGCTCCTACGAGCAGTACTTC. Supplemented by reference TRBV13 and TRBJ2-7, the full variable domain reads AAGVIQSPRHLIKEKRETATLKCYPIPRHDTVYWYQQGPGQDPQFLISFYEKMQSDKGSIPDRFSAQQFSDYHSELNMSSLELGDSALYFCASSSGPSSYEQYFGPGTRLTVT.

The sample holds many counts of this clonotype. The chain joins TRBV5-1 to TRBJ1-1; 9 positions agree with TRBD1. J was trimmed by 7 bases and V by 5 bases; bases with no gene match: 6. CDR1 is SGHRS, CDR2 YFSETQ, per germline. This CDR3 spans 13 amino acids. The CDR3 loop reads CASRSDRGFEAFF. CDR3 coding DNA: TGCGCCAGCAGGTCGGACAGGGGCTTTGAAGCTTTCTTT.

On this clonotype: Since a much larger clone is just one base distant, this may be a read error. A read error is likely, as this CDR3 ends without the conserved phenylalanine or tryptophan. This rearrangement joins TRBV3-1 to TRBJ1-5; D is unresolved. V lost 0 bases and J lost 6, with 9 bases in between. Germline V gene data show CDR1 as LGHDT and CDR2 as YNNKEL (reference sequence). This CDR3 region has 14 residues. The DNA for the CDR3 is TGTGCCAGCAGCCAAGATTGGGGATCTCAGCCCCAGCATTCT. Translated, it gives CASSQDWGSQPQHS.

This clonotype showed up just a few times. Written as DNA, the CDR3 is TGTGCCAGCAGCTTATTACAGGGGGTGGGTCAGCCCCAGCATTTT. Encoded protein: CASSLLQGVGQPQHF. The V and J genes are TRBV7-2 and TRBJ1-5, with 8 nucleotides matching TRBD1. V was clipped by 2 bases and J by 6 bases; unmatched bases: 6. Germline V lookup: CDR1 SGHTA, CDR2 FQGNSA. The CDR3 has 15 residues.

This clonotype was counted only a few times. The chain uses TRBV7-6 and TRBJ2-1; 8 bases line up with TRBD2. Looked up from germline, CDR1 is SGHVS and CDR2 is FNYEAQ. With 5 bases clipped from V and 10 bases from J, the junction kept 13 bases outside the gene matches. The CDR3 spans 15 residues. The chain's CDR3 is CASSLELAAAREQFF. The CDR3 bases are TGTGCCAGCAGCCTTGAACTAGCGGCAGCCCGGGAGCAGTTCTTC. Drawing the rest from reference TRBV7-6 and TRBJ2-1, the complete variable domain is GAGVSQSPRYKVTKRGQDVALRCDPISGHVSLYWYRQALGQGPEFLTYFNYEAQQDKSGLPNDRFSAERPEGSISTLTIQRTEQRDSAMYRCASSLELAAAREQFFGPGTRLTVL.

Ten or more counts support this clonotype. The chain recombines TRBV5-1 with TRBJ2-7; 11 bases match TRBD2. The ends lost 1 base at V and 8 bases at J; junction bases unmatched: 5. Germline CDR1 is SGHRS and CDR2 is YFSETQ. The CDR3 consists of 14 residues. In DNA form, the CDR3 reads TGCGCCAGCAGCTTGACTAGCGGGAGTGGAAAGCAGTACTTC. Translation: CASSLTSGSGKQYF.

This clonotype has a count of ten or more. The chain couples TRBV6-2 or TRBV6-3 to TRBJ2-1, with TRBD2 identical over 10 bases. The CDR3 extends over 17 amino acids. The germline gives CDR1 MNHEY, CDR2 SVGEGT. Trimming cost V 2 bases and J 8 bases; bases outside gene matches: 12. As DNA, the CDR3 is TGTGCCAGCAGTTACATTAGCGGGAGGTGGGTTGGCCATGAGCAGTTCTTC. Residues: CASSYISGRWVGHEQFF.

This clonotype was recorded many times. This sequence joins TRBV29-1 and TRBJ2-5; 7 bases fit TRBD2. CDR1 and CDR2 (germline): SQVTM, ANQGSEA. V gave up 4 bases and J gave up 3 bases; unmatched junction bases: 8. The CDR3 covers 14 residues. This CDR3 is CSVGIAGVKETQYF. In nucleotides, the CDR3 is TGCAGCGTTGGGATCGCGGGAGTGAAAGAGACCCAGTACTTC.

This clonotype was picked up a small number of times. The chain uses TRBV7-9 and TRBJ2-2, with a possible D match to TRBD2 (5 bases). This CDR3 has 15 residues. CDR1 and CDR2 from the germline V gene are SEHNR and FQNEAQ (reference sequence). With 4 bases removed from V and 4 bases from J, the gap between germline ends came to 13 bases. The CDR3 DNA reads TGTGCCAGCAGCTCCCGCGGGTCACTCACCGGGGAGCTGTTTTTT. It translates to CASSSRGSLTGELFF.

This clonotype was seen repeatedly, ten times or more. CDR3 residues: CASSLALGTSGRDNEQFF. As DNA, the CDR3 is TGTGCCAGCAGCTTAGCGCTAGGGACTAGCGGGAGGGACAATGAGCAGTTCTTC. The rearrangement uses TRBV11-1 and TRBJ2-1; TRBD2 matches at 16 bases. The germline CDR1 and CDR2 sequences are SGHAT and FQDESV (reference sequence). The ends lost 0 bases at V and 5 bases at J; junction bases unmatched: 4. This CDR3 has 18 residues.

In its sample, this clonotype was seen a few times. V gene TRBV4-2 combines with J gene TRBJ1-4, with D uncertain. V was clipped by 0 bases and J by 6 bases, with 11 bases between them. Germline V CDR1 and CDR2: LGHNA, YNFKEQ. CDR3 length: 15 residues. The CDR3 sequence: CASSQDGSGDEKLFF. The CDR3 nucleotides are TGTGCCAGCAGCCAAGATGGGAGTGGGGATGAAAAACTGTTTTTT.

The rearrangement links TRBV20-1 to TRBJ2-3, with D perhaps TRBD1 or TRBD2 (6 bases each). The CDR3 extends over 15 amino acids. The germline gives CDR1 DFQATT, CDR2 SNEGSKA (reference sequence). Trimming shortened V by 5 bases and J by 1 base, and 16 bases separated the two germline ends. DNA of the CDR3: TGCAGTGCTCCTATCTTAAGGGGGGGCACAGATACGCAGTATTTT. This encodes CSAPILRGGTDTQYF.